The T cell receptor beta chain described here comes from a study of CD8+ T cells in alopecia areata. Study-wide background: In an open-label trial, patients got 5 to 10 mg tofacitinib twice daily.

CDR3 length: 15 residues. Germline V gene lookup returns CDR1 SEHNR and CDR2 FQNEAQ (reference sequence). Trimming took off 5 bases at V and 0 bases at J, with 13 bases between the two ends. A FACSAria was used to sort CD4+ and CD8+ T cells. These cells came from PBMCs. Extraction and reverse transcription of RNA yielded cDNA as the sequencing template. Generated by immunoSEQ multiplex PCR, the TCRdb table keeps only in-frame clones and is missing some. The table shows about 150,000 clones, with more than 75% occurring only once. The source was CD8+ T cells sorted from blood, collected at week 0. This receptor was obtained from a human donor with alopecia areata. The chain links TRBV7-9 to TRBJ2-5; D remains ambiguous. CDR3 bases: TGTGCCAGCAGCCTTGGCGACCAAAACCAAGAGACCCAGTACTTC. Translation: CASSLGDQNQETQYF.